This T cell receptor beta chain was documented in a study of CD8 T cells in ankylosing spondylitis. Study-wide results and limits: Characteristic of ankylosing spondylitis blood, it appeared, was a TCR beta motif comprising several highly homologous variants. Disease-linked clones were reportedly significantly enriched in matched ankylosing spondylitis synovial fluid.

Quantitative barcoded 5'-RACE was used to prepare TCR beta libraries. TCRdb re-derived calls from the 5' RACE reads in MiXCR, one entry per CDR3 protein. The data contain 250,000 to 350,000 distinct CDR3 sequences, around 20% of them singletons. Comment on this clonotype: Its specificity is not known.

Trimming stripped 0 bases from V and 2 bases from J, with 17 bases between. The CDR3 covers 16 residues. Per the germline V gene, CDR1 is DFQATT and CDR2 is SNEGSKA (reference sequence). Sequenced: blood, either unsorted or a sorted T cell fraction (not recorded which). This TCR came from a female donor with ankylosing spondylitis or in good health (not recorded which). The rearrangement joins TRBV20-1 to TRBJ2-7; maybe TRBD2 (5 bases). The CDR3 loop reads CSARDQAELFAYEQYF. The CDR3 DNA sequence: TGCAGTGCTAGAGATCAAGCGGAACTTTTCGCCTACGAGCAGTACTTC.